Below, one T cell receptor beta chain is given with its context. This record belongs to a study of patients and donors after allogeneic stem cell transplantation. A single record per CDR3 protein comes from TCRdb applying MiXCR to the RT-PCR reads. The top ten hold 5.5% to 6.5% of the sample, which has roughly 940,000 distinct CDR3 sequences, roughly 18% seen once. There are 18 residues in the CDR3. Unmatched junction bases numbered 11, after V lost 4 bases and J lost 0 bases. Sequenced: blood, either unsorted or a sorted T cell fraction (not recorded which). The clonotype comes from a human donor who was either an allogeneic HSCT recipient or a stem cell or donor lymphocyte infusion donor (not recorded which). It is not recorded whose cells these are; they may come from a transplant donor. The gene calls are TRBV12-3 or TRBV12-4 and TRBJ2-3, with 9 bases identical to TRBD2. The CDR3 DNA sequence: TGTGCCAGCAGTTCATTAGCGGGGGAAAGTCCTAGCACAGATACGCAGTATTTT. It yields the protein CASSSLAGESPSTDTQYF.